Below, one TCR beta chain is given with its context. The ends lost 0 bases at V and 5 bases at J; junction bases unmatched: 5. Looked up from germline, CDR1 is SGHRS and CDR2 is YFSETQ. The CDR3 runs to 16 residues. This sample was included in a study of cytomegalovirus exposure and HLA in healthy donors. PCR involved 60 Vbeta and 13 Jbeta primers. TCRdb keeps only in-frame clones here, not all; method: immunoSEQ multiplex PCR. The top ten hold 4.2% of the sample, which has some 110,000 clones, about 74% seen once. The V and J genes are TRBV5-1 and TRBJ2-3; 11 positions match TRBD2. This TCR was sampled from a woman aged 50 to 65 in good health and CMV-seropositive. Sequenced material: PBMCs. The CDR3 loop is CASSLGSSGGRDTQYF. CDR3 sequence (DNA): TGCGCCAGCAGCTTGGGGTCTAGCGGGGGGCGAGATACGCAGTATTTT.